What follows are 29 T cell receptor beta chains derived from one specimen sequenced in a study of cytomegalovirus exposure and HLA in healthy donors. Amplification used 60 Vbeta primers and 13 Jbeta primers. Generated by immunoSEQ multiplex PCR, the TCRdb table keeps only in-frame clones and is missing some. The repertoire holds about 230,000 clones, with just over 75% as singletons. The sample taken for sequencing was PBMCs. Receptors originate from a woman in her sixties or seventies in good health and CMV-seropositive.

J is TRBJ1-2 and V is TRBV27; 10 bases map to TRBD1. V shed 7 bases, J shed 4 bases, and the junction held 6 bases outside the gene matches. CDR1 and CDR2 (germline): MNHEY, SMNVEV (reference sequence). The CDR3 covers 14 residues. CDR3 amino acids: CASTPGTGAYGYTF. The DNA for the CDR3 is TGTGCCAGCACCCCCGGGACAGGGGCCTATGGCTACACCTTC.

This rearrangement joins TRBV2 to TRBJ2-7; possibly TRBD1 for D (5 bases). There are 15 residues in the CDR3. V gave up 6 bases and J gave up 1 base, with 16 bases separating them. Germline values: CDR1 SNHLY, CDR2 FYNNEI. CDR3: CASRHDSHSSYEQYF. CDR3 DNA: TGTGCCAGCAGACACGACAGTCACTCTTCCTACGAGCAGTACTTC.

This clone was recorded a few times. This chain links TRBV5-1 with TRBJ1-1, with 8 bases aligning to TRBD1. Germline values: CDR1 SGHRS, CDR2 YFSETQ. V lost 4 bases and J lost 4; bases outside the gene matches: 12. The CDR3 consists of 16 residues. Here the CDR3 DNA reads TGCGCCAGCAGCCCACCGACAGGGGCTGGAAGCACTGAAGCTTTCTTT. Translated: CASSPPTGAGSTEAFF.

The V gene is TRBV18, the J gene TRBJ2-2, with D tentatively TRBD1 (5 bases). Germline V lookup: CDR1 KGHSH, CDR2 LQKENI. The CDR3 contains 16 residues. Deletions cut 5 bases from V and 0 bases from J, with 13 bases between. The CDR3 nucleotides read TGTGCCAGCTCAAAGGGGCTAAAAACGAACACCGGGGAGCTGTTTTTT. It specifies CASSKGLKTNTGELFF.

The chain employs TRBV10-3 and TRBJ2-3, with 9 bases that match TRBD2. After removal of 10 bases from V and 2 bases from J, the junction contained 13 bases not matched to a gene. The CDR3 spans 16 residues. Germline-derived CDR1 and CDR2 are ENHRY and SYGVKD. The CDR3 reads CATLAGPSSFTDTQYF. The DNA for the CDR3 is TGTGCCACCCTAGCGGGGCCTTCATCGTTCACAGATACGCAGTATTTT.

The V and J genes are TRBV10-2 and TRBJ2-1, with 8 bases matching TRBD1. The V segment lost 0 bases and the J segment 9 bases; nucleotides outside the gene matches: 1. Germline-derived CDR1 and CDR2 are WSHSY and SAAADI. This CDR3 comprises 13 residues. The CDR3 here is CASSESTGGEQFF. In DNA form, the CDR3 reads TGCGCCAGCAGTGAGTCTACAGGGGGTGAGCAGTTCTTC.

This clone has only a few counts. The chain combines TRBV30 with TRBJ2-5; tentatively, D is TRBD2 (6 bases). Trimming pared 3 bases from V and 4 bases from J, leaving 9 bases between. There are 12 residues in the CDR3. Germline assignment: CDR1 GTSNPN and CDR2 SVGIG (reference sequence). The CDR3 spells CAWRPGVETQYF. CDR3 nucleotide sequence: TGTGCCTGGAGGCCGGGGGTAGAGACCCAGTACTTC.

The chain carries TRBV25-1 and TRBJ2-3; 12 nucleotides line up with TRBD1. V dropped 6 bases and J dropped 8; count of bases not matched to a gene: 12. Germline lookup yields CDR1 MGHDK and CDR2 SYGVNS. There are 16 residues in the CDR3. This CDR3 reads CASSHTPGQGAGTQYF. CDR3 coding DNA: TGTGCCAGCAGCCACACACCGGGACAGGGGGCTGGTACGCAGTATTTT.

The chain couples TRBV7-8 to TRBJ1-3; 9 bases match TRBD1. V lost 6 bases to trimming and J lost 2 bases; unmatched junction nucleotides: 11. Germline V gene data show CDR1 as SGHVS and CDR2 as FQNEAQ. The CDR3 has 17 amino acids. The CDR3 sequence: CASSKKGQGRAGNTIYF. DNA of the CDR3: TGTGCCAGCAGTAAAAAGGGACAGGGAAGGGCTGGAAACACCATATATTTT.

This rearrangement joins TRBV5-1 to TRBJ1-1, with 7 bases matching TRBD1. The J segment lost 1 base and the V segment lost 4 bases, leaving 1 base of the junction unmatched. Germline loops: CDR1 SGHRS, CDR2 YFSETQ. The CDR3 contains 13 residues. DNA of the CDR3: TGCGCCAGCAGCCGACAGGGGAACACTGAAGCTTTCTTT. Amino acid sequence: CASSRQGNTEAFF.

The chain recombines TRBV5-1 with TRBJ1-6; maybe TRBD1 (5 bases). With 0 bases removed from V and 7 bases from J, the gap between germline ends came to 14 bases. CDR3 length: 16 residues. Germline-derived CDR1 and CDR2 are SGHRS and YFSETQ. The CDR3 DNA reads TGCGCCAGCAGCTTGGAACAGGTCGTAGGGAATTCACCCCTCCACTTT. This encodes CASSLEQVVGNSPLHF.

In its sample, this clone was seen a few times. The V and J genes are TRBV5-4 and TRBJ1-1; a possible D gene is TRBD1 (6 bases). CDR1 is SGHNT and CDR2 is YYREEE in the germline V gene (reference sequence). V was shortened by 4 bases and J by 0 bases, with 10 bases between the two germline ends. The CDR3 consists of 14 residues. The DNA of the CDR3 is TGTGCCAGCAGCCCAGGGGAAGTGAACACTGAAGCTTTCTTT. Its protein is CASSPGEVNTEAFF.

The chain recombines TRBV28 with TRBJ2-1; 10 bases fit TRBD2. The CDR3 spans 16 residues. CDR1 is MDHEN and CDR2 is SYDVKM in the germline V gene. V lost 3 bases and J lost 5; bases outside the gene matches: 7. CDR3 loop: CASSLASGGHHNEQFF. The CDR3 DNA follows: TGTGCCAGCAGTTTGGCTAGCGGGGGCCACCACAATGAGCAGTTCTTC.

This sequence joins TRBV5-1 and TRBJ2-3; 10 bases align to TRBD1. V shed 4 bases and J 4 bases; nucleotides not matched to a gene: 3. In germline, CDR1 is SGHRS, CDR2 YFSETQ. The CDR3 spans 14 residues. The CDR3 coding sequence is TGCGCCAGCAGCCCCGGACAGGGGGCAGATACGCAGTATTTT. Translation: CASSPGQGADTQYF.

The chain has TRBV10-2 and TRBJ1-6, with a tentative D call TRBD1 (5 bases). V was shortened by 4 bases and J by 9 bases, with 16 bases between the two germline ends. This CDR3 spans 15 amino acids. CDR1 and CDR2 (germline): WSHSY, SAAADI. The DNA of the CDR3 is TGCGCCAGCAGTGCAATGTCCCTCGGGGGTTCACCCCTCCACTTT. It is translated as CASSAMSLGGSPLHF.

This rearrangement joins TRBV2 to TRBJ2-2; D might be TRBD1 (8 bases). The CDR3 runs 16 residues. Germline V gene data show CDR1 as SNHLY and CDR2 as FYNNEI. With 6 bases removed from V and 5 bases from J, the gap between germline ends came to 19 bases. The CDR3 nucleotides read TGTGCCAGCAGGCCTAGGACAGGGAGGGATACCGGGGAGCTGTTTTTT. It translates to CASRPRTGRDTGELFF.

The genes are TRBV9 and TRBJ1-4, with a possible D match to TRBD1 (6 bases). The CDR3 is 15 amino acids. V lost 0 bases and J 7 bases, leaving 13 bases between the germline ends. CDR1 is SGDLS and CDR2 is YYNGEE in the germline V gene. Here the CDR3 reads CASSVERGKGEKLFF. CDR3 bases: TGTGCCAGCAGCGTAGAAAGGGGGAAAGGTGAAAAACTGTTTTTT.

This CDR3 is CASSPTRADTQYF. The CDR3 DNA reads as TGCGCCAGCAGTCCGACTAGGGCAGATACGCAGTATTTT. The rearrangement links TRBV5-1 to TRBJ2-3; possibly TRBD2 for D (6 bases). The V gene lost 5 bases and the J gene lost 4 bases, with 11 bases spanning the gap. Germline-derived CDR1 and CDR2 are SGHRS and YFSETQ. This CDR3 spans 13 amino acids.

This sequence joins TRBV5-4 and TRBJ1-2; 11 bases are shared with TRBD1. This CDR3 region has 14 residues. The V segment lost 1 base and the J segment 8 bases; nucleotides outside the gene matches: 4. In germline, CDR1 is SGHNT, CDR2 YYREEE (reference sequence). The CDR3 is CASSLKGQGGGYTF. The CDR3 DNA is TGTGCCAGCAGCTTGAAGGGACAGGGGGGGGGCTACACCTTC.

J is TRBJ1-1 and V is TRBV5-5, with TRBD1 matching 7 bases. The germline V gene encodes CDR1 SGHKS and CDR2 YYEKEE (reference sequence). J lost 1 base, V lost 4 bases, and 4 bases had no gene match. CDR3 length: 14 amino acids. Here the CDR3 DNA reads TGTGCCAGCAGCGGACGACAGGGGAACACTGAAGCTTTCTTT. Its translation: CASSGRQGNTEAFF.

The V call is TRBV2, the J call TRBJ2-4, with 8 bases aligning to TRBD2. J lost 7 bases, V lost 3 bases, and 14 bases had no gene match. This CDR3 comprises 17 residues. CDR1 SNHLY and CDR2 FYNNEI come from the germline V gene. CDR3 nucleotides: TGTGCCAGCAGTGACTTTACCGGGAGGGGTGTGGTGAACATTCAGTACTTC. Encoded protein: CASSDFTGRGVVNIQYF.

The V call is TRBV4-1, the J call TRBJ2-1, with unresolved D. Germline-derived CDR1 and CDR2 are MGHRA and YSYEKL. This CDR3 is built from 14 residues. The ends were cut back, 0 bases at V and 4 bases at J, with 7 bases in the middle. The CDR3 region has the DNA TGCGCCAGCAGCCAAGAGTCAGATTACAATGAGCAGTTCTTC. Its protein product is CASSQESDYNEQFF.

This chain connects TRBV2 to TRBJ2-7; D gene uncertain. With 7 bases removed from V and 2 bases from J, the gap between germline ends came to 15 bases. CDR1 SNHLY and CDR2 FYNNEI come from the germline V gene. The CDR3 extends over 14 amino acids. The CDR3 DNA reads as TGTGCCAGCATGAGGTGGGTCCTAACCTACGAGCAGTACTTC. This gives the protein CASMRWVLTYEQYF.

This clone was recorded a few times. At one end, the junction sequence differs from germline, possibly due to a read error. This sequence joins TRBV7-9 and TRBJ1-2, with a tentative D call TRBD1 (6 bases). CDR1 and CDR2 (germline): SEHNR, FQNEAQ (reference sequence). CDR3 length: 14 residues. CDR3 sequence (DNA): TGTTCCAGCAGCCCCGGACAGAGCAACTATGGCTACACCTTC. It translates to CSSSPGQSNYGYTF. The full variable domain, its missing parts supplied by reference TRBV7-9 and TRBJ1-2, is DTGVSQNPRHKITKRGQNVTFRCDPISEHNRLYWYRQTLGQGPEFLTYFQNEAQLEKSRLLSDRFSAERPKGSFSTLEIQRTEQGDSAMYLCSSSPGQSNYGYTFGSGTRLTVV.

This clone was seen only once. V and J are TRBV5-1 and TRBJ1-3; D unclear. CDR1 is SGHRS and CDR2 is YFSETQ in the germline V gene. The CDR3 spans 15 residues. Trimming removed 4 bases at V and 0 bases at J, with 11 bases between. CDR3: CASSREANSGNTIYF. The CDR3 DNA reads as TGCGCCAGCAGCAGGGAGGCGAACTCTGGAAACACCATATATTTT.

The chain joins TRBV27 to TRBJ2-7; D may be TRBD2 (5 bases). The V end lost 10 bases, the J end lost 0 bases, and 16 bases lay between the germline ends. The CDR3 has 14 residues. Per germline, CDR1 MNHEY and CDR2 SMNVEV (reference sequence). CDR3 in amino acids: CATHSGLSSYEQYF. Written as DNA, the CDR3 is TGTGCCACCCACAGCGGTCTGAGCTCCTACGAGCAGTACTTC.

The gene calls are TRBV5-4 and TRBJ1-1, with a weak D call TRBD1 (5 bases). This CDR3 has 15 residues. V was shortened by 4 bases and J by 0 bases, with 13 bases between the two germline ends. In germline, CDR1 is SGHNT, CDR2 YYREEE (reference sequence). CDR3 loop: CASSGKETVNTEAFF. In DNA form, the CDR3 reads TGTGCCAGCAGCGGAAAGGAGACAGTGAACACTGAAGCTTTCTTT.

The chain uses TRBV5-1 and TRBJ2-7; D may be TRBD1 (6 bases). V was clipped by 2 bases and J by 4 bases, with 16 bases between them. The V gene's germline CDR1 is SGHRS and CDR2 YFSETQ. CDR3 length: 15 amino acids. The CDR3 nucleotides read TGCGCCAGCAGCTTCGGGAACAGGGCCCCTTACGAGCAGTACTTC. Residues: CASSFGNRAPYEQYF.

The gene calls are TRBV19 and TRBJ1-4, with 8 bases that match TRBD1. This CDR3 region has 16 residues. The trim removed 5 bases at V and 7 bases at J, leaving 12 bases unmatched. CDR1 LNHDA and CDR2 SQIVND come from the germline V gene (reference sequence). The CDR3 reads CASSRTPQGGTEKLFF. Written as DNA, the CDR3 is TGTGCCAGTAGTCGAACCCCACAGGGGGGAACTGAAAAACTGTTTTTT.